A selection of T cell receptor beta chains follows, all from one sample in a study of cytomegalovirus exposure and HLA in healthy donors. Method: immunoSEQ multiplex PCR; TCRdb's copy keeps in-frame clones and lacks some. This sample carries fewer than 200,000 clones, 76% of them seen once, and the ten largest clones take 0.7% to 0.85%. Sequenced material: PBMCs. These receptors all come from a female donor in good health and CMV-seronegative. CDR3s include the opening cysteine and the closing phenylalanine or tryptophan.

CDR3 protein: CASSRQTGSSTYGYTF
J gene: TRBJ1-2
CDR3 length: 16
V gene: TRBV5-4

CDR3 protein: CASSSGQGFSDTQYF
J gene: TRBJ2-3
CDR3 length: 15
V gene: TRBV7-2

CDR3 protein: CASSWGTSFNEQFF
J gene: TRBJ2-1
CDR3 length: 14
V gene: TRBV5-6

CDR3 protein: CATSRDPSSGSEQYF
J gene: .
CDR3 length: 15
V gene: TRBV15

CDR3 protein: CASSKGTRTLTDTQYF
J gene: TRBJ2-3
CDR3 length: 16
V gene: TRBV21-1

CDR3 protein: CASSIVWTGVSTEAFF
J gene: TRBJ1-1
CDR3 length: 16
V gene: TRBV19

CDR3 protein: CASSASGPQQFF
J gene: TRBJ2-1
CDR3 length: 12
V gene: TRBV6-1

CDR3 protein: CATAYRDRGPYGYTF
J gene: TRBJ1-2
CDR3 length: 15
V gene: TRBV28

CDR3 protein: CASRTGLAGGEQYF
J gene: .
CDR3 length: 14
V gene: TRBV27

CDR3 protein: CASSWRAYTSQGAYEQYF
J gene: TRBJ2-7
CDR3 length: 18
V gene: TRBV7-9

CDR3 protein: CASSSNQGQGEQFF
J gene: TRBJ2-1
CDR3 length: 14
V gene: TRBV7-2

CDR3 protein: CASSLASSGGLNEQFF
J gene: TRBJ2-1
CDR3 length: 16
V gene: TRBV11-3

CDR3 protein: CAWSVLGRGPGGYTF
J gene: TRBJ1-2
CDR3 length: 15
V gene: TRBV30

CDR3 protein: CASSFSPKFYEQYF
J gene: TRBJ2-7
CDR3 length: 14
V gene: TRBV7-9

CDR3 protein: CAWSVDSGGTDTQYF
J gene: TRBJ2-3
CDR3 length: 15
V gene: TRBV30

CDR3 protein: CASSPRQGKGANEKLFF
J gene: TRBJ1-4
CDR3 length: 17
V gene: TRBV28

CDR3 protein: CAWSAGTGVDTQYF
J gene: TRBJ2-3
CDR3 length: 14
V gene: TRBV30

CDR3 protein: CASSFFARVQVAGYTF
J gene: TRBJ1-2
CDR3 length: 16
V gene: TRBV5-8

CDR3 protein: CASRRDRGLYAEAFF
J gene: TRBJ1-1
CDR3 length: 15
V gene: TRBV6-5

CDR3 protein: CASSQEWSVGANGLTF
J gene: TRBJ2-6
CDR3 length: 16
V gene: TRBV4-3

CDR3 protein: CASSLRDRTTDGYTF
J gene: TRBJ1-2
CDR3 length: 15
V gene: TRBV7-9

CDR3 protein: CASSPPDRPSNVLTF
J gene: TRBJ2-6
CDR3 length: 15
V gene: TRBV4-2

CDR3 protein: CASSEAWQGTEAFF
J gene: TRBJ1-1
CDR3 length: 14
V gene: TRBV2

CDR3 protein: CAWRRDRAFSNYGYTF
J gene: TRBJ1-2
CDR3 length: 16
V gene: TRBV30

CDR3 protein: CASRPRDRNYEQYF
J gene: TRBJ2-7
CDR3 length: 14
V gene: TRBV28

CDR3 protein: CASSLAGSGWTDTQYF
J gene: TRBJ2-3
CDR3 length: 16
V gene: TRBV7-2

CDR3 protein: CASSQSRRSGLQETQYF
J gene: TRBJ2-5
CDR3 length: 17
V gene: TRBV23-1

CDR3 protein: CASSSTRGVVTQYF
J gene: TRBJ2-5
CDR3 length: 14
V gene: TRBV11-2

CDR3 protein: CASSSFWLSNEQFF
J gene: TRBJ2-1
CDR3 length: 14
V gene: TRBV7-8

CDR3 protein: CAWTQGTSYGYTF
J gene: TRBJ1-2
CDR3 length: 13
V gene: TRBV30

CDR3 protein: CASSSTTPAVSYNEQFF
J gene: TRBJ2-1
CDR3 length: 17
V gene: TRBV5-4

CDR3 protein: CASSGGGLSGANGLTF
J gene: TRBJ2-6
CDR3 length: 16
V gene: TRBV9

CDR3 protein: CASSQALGTGRYEQYF
J gene: TRBJ2-7
CDR3 length: 16
V gene: TRBV4-1

CDR3 protein: CASSFTPVGTGQSPLHF
J gene: TRBJ1-6
CDR3 length: 17
V gene: TRBV7-6

CDR3 protein: CASRKGGSADTQYF
J gene: TRBJ2-3
CDR3 length: 14
V gene: TRBV28

CDR3 protein: CASSMTFSYEQYF
J gene: TRBJ2-7
CDR3 length: 13
V gene: TRBV19

CDR3 protein: CASSPGTGVGDYEQYF
J gene: TRBJ2-7
CDR3 length: 16
V gene: TRBV14

CDR3 protein: CAISETRESKETQYF
J gene: TRBJ2-5
CDR3 length: 15
V gene: TRBV10-3

CDR3 protein: CASSPSAGALPYEQYF
J gene: TRBJ2-7
CDR3 length: 16
V gene: TRBV7-8

CDR3 protein: CASSQGVMGGDGYTF
J gene: TRBJ1-2
CDR3 length: 15
V gene: TRBV4-3

CDR3 protein: CASSVGPSRGTEAFF
J gene: TRBJ1-1
CDR3 length: 15
V gene: TRBV9

CDR3 protein: CASPRLGSYNEQFF
J gene: TRBJ2-1
CDR3 length: 14
V gene: TRBV5-8

CDR3 protein: CASSLSGYYEQYF
J gene: TRBJ2-7
CDR3 length: 13
V gene: TRBV7-9

CDR3 protein: CASIPDSRPTEAFF
J gene: TRBJ1-1
CDR3 length: 14
V gene: TRBV6-6

CDR3 protein: CASSPERGEQYF
J gene: TRBJ2-7
CDR3 length: 12
V gene: TRBV9

CDR3 protein: CASSFLGAVGPQHF
J gene: TRBJ1-5
CDR3 length: 14
V gene: TRBV27

CDR3 protein: CASSTLLGRMNTEAFF
J gene: TRBJ1-1
CDR3 length: 16
V gene: TRBV19

CDR3 protein: CASAPRGTGGTDTQYF
J gene: TRBJ2-3
CDR3 length: 16
V gene: TRBV11-3

CDR3 protein: CASSGSSGRSTDTQYF
J gene: TRBJ2-3
CDR3 length: 16
V gene: TRBV19

CDR3 protein: CASSRTEGSEKLFF
J gene: TRBJ1-4
CDR3 length: 14
V gene: TRBV5-1

CDR3 protein: CASSPANRLTSGGRNEQFF
J gene: TRBJ2-1
CDR3 length: 19
V gene: TRBV5-4